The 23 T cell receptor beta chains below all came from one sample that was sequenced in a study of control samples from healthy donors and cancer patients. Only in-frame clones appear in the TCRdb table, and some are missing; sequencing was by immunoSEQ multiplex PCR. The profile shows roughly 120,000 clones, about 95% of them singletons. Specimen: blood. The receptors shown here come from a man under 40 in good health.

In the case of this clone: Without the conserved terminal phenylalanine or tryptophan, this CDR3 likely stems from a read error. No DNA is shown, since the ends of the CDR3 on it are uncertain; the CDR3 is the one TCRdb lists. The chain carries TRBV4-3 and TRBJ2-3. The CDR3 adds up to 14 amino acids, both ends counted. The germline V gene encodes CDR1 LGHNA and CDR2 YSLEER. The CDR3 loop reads CASSQDRKTPQLSY.

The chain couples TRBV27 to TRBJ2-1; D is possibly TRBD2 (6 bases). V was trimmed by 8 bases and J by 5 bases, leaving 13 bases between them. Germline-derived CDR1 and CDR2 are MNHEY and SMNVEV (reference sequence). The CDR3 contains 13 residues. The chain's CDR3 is CASARWGDNEQFF. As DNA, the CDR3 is TGTGCCAGCGCCCGCTGGGGGGACAATGAGCAGTTCTTC.

The CDR3 here is CASSPSGGAYYNEQFF. The CDR3 DNA is TGTGCCAGCAGCCCTAGCGGGGGAGCTTACTACAATGAGCAGTTCTTC. The V and J genes are TRBV3-1 (or the pseudogene TRBV3-2) and TRBJ2-1; 10 nucleotides agree with TRBD2. The CDR3 spans 16 residues. The V gene's germline CDR1 is LGHDT and CDR2 YNNKEL (reference sequence). The V segment lost 4 bases and the J segment 3 bases; nucleotides outside the gene matches: 6.

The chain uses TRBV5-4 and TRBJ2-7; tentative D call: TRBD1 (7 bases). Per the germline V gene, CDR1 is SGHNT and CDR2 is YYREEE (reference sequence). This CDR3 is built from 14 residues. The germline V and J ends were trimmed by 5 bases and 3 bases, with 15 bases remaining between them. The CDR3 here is CASRGDREVYEQYF. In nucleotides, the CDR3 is TGTGCCAGCAGGGGCGACAGGGAGGTCTACGAGCAGTACTTC. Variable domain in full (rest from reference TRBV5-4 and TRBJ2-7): ETGVTQSPTHLIKTRGQQVTLRCSSQSGHNTVSWYQQALGQGPQFIFQYYREEENGRGNFPPRFSGLQFPNYSSELNVNALELDDSALYLCASRGDREVYEQYFGPGTRLTVT.

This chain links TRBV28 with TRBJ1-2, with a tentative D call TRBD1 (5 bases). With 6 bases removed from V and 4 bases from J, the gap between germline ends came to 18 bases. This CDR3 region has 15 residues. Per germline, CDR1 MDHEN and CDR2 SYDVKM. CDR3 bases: TGTGCCAGCAGCCCCGTCGACAGTAAGTTCTATGGCTACACCTTC. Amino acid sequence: CASSPVDSKFYGYTF.

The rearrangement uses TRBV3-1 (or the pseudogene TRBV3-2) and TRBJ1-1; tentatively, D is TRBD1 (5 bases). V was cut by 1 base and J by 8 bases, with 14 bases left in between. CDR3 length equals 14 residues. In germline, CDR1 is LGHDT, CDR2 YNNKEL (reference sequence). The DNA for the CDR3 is TGTGCCAGCAGCCAAGCGTCGTCAGGGTTAGAAGCTTTCTTT. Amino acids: CASSQASSGLEAFF.

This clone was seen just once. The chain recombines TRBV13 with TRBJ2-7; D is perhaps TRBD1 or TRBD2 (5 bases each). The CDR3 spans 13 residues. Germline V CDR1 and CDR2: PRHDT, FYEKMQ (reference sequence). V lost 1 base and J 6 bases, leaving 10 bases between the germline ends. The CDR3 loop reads CASSLAGTPEQYF. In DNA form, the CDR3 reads TGTGCCAGCAGCTTAGCCGGGACCCCCGAGCAGTACTTC.

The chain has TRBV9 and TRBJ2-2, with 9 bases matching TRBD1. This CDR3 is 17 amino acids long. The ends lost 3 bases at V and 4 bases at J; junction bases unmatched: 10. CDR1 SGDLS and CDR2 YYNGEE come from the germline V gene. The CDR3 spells CASSAKTGGTSTGELFF. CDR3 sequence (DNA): TGTGCCAGCAGCGCGAAGACAGGGGGGACTTCCACCGGGGAGCTGTTTTTT.

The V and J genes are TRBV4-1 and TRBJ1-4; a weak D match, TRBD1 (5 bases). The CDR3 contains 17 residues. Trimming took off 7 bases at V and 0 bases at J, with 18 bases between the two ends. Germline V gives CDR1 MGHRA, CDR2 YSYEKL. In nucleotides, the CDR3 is TGCGCCAGCACCCGACAGTGGAGTTCTGCAACTAATGAAAAACTGTTTTTT. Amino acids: CASTRQWSSATNEKLFF.

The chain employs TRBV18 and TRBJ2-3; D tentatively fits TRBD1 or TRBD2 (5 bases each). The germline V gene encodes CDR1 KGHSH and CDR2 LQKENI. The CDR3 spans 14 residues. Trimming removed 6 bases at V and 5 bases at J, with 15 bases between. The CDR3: CASSPGSQGDTQYF. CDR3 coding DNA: TGTGCCAGCTCCCCGGGGAGCCAGGGAGATACGCAGTATTTT.

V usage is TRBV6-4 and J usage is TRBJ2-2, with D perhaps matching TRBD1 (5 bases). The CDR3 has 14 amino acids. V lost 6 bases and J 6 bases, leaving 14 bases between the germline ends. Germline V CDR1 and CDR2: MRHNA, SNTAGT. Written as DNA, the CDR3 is TGTGCCAGCAGCCAGAGTGAAGGGGCCGGGGAGCTGTTTTTT. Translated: CASSQSEGAGELFF.

CDR3 sequence reads: CASSEVGSSNTGELFF. The CDR3 DNA sequence: TGTGCCAGCAGTGAAGTAGGGTCTTCGAACACCGGGGAGCTGTTTTTT. The chain couples TRBV2 to TRBJ2-2; D not certain. The CDR3 loop spans 16 amino acids. Germline lookup yields CDR1 SNHLY and CDR2 FYNNEI. V lost 1 base and J lost 0, with 9 bases in between. Combining the CDR3 with reference TRBV2 and TRBJ2-2 gives the whole variable domain EPEVTQTPSHQVTQMGQEVILRCVPISNHLYFYWYRQILGQKVEFLVSFYNNEISEKSEIFDDQFSVERPDGSNFTLKIRSTKLEDSAMYFCASSEVGSSNTGELFFGEGSRLTVL.

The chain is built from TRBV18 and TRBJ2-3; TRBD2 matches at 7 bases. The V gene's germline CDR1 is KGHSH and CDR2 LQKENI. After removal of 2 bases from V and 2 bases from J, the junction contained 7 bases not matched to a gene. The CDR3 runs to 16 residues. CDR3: CASSPTSGLITDTQYF. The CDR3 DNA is TGTGCCAGCTCACCAACGTCGGGACTAATCACAGATACGCAGTATTTT.

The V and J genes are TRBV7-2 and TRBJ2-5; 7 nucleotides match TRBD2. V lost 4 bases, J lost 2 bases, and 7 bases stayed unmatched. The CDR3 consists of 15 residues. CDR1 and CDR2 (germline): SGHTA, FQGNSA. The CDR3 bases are TGTGCCAGCAGCTGGGGCGGGGGTTTACAAGAGACCCAGTACTTC. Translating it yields CASSWGGGLQETQYF.

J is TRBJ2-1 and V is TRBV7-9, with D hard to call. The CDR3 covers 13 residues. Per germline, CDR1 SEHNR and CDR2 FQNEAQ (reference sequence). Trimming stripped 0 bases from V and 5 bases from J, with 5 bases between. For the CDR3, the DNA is TGTGCCAGCAGCTTAGCTAGAAACAATGAGCAGTTCTTC. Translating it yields CASSLARNNEQFF.

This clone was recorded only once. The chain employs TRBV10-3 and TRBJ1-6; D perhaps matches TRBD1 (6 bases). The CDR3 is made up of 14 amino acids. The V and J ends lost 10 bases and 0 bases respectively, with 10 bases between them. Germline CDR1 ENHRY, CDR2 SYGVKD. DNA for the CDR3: TGTGCCACCAAGGACAGCTCCTATAATTCACCCCTCCACTTT. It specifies CATKDSSYNSPLHF.

The CDR3 DNA reads TGTGCCAGCAGCCCGAGTCTAGGGGGAACTAATGAAAAACTGTTTTTT. It codes for CASSPSLGGTNEKLFF. The chain is built from TRBV7-6 and TRBJ1-4; D is possibly TRBD1 (6 bases). Trimming removed 5 bases from V and 1 base from J, with 14 bases in between. This CDR3 contains 16 residues. The germline V gene encodes CDR1 SGHVS and CDR2 FNYEAQ.

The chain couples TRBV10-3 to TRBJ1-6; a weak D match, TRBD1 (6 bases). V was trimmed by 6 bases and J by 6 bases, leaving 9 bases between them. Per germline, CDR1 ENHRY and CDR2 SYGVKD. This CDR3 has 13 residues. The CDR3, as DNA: TGTGCCATCAGGGCAGGGGTTAATTCACCCCTCCACTTT. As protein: CAIRAGVNSPLHF.

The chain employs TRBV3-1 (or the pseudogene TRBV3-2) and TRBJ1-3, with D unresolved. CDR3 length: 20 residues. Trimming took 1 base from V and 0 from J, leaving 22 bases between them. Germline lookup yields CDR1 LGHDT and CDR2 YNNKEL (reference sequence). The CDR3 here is CASSQVRFRVRVSSGNTIYF. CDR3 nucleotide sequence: TGTGCCAGCAGCCAAGTCAGGTTTAGAGTAAGGGTCTCCTCTGGAAACACCATATATTTT.

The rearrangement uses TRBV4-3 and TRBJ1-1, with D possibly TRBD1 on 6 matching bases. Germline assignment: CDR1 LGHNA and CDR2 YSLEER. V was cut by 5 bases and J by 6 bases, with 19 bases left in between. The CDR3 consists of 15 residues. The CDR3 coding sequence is TGCGCCAGCAGCACATTGGGAACAGGGATTTCTGAAGCTTTCTTT. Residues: CASSTLGTGISEAFF.

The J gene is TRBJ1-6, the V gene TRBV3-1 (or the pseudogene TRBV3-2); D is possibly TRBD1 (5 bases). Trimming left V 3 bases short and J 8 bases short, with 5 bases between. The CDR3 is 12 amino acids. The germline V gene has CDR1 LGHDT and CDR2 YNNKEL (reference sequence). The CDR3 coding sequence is TGTGCCAGCAGCCAGGGGGATTCACCCCTCCACTTT. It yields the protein CASSQGDSPLHF.

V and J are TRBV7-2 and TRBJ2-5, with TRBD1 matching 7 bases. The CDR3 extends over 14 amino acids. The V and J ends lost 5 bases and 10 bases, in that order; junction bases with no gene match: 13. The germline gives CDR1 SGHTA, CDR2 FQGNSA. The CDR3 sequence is CASSPGTIQGDQYF. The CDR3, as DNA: TGTGCCAGCAGCCCCGGGACAATCCAGGGGGACCAGTACTTC.

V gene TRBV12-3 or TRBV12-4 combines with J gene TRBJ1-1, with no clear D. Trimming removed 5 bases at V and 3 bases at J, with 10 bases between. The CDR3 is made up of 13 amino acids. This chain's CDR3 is CASSKSWDTEAFF. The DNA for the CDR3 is TGTGCCAGCAGTAAATCTTGGGACACTGAAGCTTTCTTT.